This passage covers 10 T cell receptor beta chains from one sample sequenced in a study of CD8 T cells in Susac syndrome. When the RNA was reverse transcribed, random hexamers were used with an input of roughly 0.45 to 1 ug. TCRdb itself ran the immunoSEQ multiplex PCR reads through MiXCR, one entry per CDR3 protein. The sample has 77,000 or so distinct CDR3 sequences, 85% to 95% seen once. Sequencing was performed on CD4+ T cells from PBMCs. These receptors were collected from a human donor with Susac syndrome.

This sequence joins TRBV7-8 and TRBJ2-2; D may be TRBD2 (6 bases). Trimming cost V 5 bases and J 3 bases, with 13 bases left between them. The CDR3 is made up of 15 amino acids. The germline V gene has CDR1 SGHVS and CDR2 FQNEAQ. The CDR3 DNA reads as TGTGCCAGCAGCCCCCGCCGGGGGTACACCGGGGAGCTGTTTTTT. It specifies CASSPRRGYTGELFF.

The CDR3 DNA reads TGTGCCAGCAGCTTAACGGGCGGGGACACCGGGGAGCTGTTTTTT. It encodes CASSLTGGDTGELFF. The chain employs TRBV7-9 and TRBJ2-2; maybe TRBD2 (6 bases). The CDR3 loop spans 15 amino acids. CDR1 and CDR2 from the germline V gene are SEHNR and FQNEAQ (reference sequence). Trimming pared 2 bases from V and 3 bases from J, leaving 10 bases between.

The CDR3 loop is CASSKGGATDTQYF. The CDR3 DNA reads as TGTGCCAGCAGTAAGGGGGGGGCCACAGATACGCAGTATTTT. V gene TRBV25-1 combines with J gene TRBJ2-3, with D perhaps matching TRBD2 (7 bases). Germline assignment: CDR1 MGHDK and CDR2 SYGVNS. V lost 5 bases to trimming and J lost 2 bases, with 11 bases between them. The CDR3 contains 14 residues.

The count of this clonotype is one. V and J are TRBV6-1 and TRBJ2-5, with 8 bases identical to TRBD2. This CDR3 is 16 amino acids long. Germline V gene sequence: CDR1 MNHNS, CDR2 SASEGT. V lost 5 bases, J lost 9 bases, and 17 bases stayed unmatched. The CDR3 loop is CASSQSGSQRSRPQYF. The CDR3 nucleotides are TGTGCCAGCAGTCAAAGCGGGAGCCAGCGGTCGAGACCCCAGTACTTC.

This chain uses TRBV11-2 with TRBJ1-2; D is ambiguous. Per the germline V gene, CDR1 is SGHAT and CDR2 is FQNNGV. V gave up 3 bases and J gave up 2 bases, with 7 bases separating them. The CDR3 extends over 13 amino acids. The CDR3 is CASSFLNNYGYTF. The CDR3 bases are TGTGCCAGCAGCTTTCTTAACAACTATGGCTACACCTTC. The variable domain in full, completed from reference TRBV11-2 and TRBJ1-2, reads EAGVAQSPRYKIIEKRQSVAFWCNPISGHATLYWYQQILGQGPKLLIQFQNNGVVDDSQLPKDRFSAERLKGVDSTLKIQPAKLEDSAVYLCASSFLNNYGYTFGSGTRLTVV.

The V and J genes are TRBV6-5 and TRBJ1-1; D gene uncertain. The length of the CDR3 is 14 residues. Trimming cost V 0 bases and J 5 bases, with 10 bases left between them. Germline lookup yields CDR1 MNHEY and CDR2 SVGAGI. The CDR3 bases are TGTGCCAGCAGTTACTCGAACGTCTGGACTGAAGCTTTCTTT. Encoded protein: CASSYSNVWTEAFF.

The chain joins TRBV9 to TRBJ2-1, with 10 bases aligning to TRBD2. The V segment lost 4 bases and the J segment 2 bases; nucleotides outside the gene matches: 9. This CDR3 region has 17 residues. The V gene's germline CDR1 is SGDLS and CDR2 YYNGEE. CDR3 sequence: CASSTTAGGMAYNEQFF. The CDR3 DNA reads as TGTGCCAGCAGCACTACAGCGGGAGGGATGGCCTACAATGAGCAGTTCTTC.

The CDR3 nucleotides are TGTGCCAGTGTAGCGGGAGGGCCGGTAGACATTCAGTACTTC. This codes for CASVAGGPVDIQYF. V is TRBV2 and J is TRBJ2-4; 11 nucleotides agree with TRBD2. Germline V gene data show CDR1 as SNHLY and CDR2 as FYNNEI. This CDR3 region has 14 residues. Trimming at V came to 9 bases and at J to 8 bases, leaving 9 bases not matched to a gene.

V and J are TRBV5-6 and TRBJ1-2, with D uncertain. The CDR3 consists of 14 residues. Germline V CDR1 and CDR2: SGHDT, YYEEEE. Trimming took 0 bases from V and 1 from J, leaving 7 bases between them. This CDR3 reads CASSLDLFNYGYTF. The CDR3 coding sequence is TGTGCCAGCAGCTTGGACCTTTTTAACTATGGCTACACCTTC.

The rearrangement joins TRBV7-2 to TRBJ2-5; 9 positions match TRBD2. CDR1 and CDR2 (germline): SGHTA, FQGNSA. The V and J ends lost 2 bases and 2 bases, in that order; junction bases with no gene match: 3. The CDR3 covers 15 residues. The CDR3 reads CASSLRLAEQETQYF. The CDR3 DNA reads as TGTGCCAGCAGCTTACGACTAGCGGAACAAGAGACCCAGTACTTC.